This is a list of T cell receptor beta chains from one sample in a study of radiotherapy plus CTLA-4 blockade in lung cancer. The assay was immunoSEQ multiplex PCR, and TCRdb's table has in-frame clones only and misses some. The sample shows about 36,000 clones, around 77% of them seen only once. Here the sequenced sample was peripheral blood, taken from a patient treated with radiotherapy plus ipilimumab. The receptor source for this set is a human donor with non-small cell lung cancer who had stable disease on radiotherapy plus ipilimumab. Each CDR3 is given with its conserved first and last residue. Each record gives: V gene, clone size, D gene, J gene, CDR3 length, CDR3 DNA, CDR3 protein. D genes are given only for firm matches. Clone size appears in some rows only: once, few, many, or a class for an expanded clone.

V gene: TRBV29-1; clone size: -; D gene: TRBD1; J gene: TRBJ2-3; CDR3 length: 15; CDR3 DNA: TGCAGCGTTCAAGGGACAGGGGGAAGCACAGATACGCAGTATTTT; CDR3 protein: CSVQGTGGSTDTQYF
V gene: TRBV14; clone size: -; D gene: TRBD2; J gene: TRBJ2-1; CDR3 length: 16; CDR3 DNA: TGTGCCAGCAGCCGAAATGGCGGGGGCTCCTACAATGAGCAGTTCTTC; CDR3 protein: CASSRNGGGSYNEQFF
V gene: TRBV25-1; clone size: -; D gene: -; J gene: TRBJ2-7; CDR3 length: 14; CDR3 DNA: TGTGCCAGCAGTGAATTTGGGGGCACCTACGAGCAGTACTTC; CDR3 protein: CASSEFGGTYEQYF
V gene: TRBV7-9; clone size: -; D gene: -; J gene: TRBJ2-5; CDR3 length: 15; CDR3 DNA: TGTGCCAGCAGCTTAGCGGACTCCCGGGGTAAGACCCAGTACTTC; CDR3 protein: CASSLADSRGKTQYF
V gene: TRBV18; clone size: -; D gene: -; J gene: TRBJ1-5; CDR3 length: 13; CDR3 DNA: TGTGCCAGCTCACCATTTAGTAGCCAGCCCCAGCATTTT; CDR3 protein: CASSPFSSQPQHF
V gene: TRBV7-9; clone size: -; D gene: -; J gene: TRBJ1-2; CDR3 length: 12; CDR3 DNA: TGTGCCAGCAGCCGAGGGCCCTATGGCTACACCTTC; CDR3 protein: CASSRGPYGYTF
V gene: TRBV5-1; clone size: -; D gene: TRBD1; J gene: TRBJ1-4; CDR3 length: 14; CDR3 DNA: TGCGCCAGCAGCGCGACAGGGACTAATGAAAAACTGTTTTTT; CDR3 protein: CASSATGTNEKLFF
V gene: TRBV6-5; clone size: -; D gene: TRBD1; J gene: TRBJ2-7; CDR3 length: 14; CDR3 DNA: TGTGCCAGCAGGAGTCCACAGGGGACCTACGAGCAGTACTTC; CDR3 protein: CASRSPQGTYEQYF
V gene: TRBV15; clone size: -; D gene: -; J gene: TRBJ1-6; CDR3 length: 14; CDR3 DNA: TGTGCCACCAGCTCCGGACAAACGAGGTCACCCCTCCACTTT; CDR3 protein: CATSSGQTRSPLHF
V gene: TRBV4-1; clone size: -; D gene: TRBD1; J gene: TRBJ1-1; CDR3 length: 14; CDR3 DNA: TGCGCCAGCAGCCAAAGGACAGGGATGACTGAAGCTTTCTTT; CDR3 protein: CASSQRTGMTEAFF
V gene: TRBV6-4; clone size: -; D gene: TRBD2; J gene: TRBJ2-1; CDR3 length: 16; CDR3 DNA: TGTGCCAGCAGTGACTTCCCGGGGGGGCGGGGCAATGAGCAGTTCTTC; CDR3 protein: CASSDFPGGRGNEQFF
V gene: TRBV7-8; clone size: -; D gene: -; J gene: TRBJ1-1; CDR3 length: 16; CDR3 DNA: TGTGCCAGCAGCCCCCCTGGTGGCAGGGGGAACACTGAAGCTTTCTTT; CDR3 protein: CASSPPGGRGNTEAFF
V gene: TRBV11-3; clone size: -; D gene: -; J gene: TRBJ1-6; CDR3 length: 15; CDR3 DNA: TGTGCCAGCAGCTTAGGGGGAGGTTATCGGTCACCCCTCCACTTT; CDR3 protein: CASSLGGGYRSPLHF
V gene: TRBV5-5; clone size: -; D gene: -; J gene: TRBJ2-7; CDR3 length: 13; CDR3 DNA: TGTGCCAGCAGCTTCCAGGGGAACTACGAGCAGTACTTC; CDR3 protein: CASSFQGNYEQYF
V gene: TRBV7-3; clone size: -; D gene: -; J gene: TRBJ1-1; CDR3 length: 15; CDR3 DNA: TGTGCCAGCAGCGCGCGAGGGGGTCGGGGCACTGAAGCTTTCTTT; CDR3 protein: CASSARGGRGTEAFF
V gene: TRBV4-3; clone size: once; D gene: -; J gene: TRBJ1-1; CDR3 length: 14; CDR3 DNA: TGCGCCAGCAGCCAAGATCTGCGGGGCACTGAAGCTTTCTTT; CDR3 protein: CASSQDLRGTEAFF
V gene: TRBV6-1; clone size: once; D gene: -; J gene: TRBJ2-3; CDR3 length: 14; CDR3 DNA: TGTGCCAGCAGGTTCAGGTCGCCCACAGATACGCAGTATTTT; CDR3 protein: CASRFRSPTDTQYF
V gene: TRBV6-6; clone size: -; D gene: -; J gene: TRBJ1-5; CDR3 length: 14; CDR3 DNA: TGTGCCAGCGTCCTATCCAACGGGGGTCAGCCCCAGCATTTT; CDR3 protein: CASVLSNGGQPQHF
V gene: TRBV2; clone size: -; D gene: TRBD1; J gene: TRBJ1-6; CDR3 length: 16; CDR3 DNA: TGTGCCAGCATCGGGACAGGGGGCGGCTATAATTCACCCCTCCACTTT; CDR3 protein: CASIGTGGGYNSPLHF
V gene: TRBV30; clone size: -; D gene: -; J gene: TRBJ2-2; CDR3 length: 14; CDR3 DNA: TGTGCCTGGAGTGTAGGGGTCACCACCGGGGAGCTGTTTTTT; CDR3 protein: CAWSVGVTTGELFF
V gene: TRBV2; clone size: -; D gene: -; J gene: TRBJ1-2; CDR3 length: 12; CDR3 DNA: TGTGCCAGCAAGCGGGGGGCGGGTGGCTACACCTTC; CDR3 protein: CASKRGAGGYTF
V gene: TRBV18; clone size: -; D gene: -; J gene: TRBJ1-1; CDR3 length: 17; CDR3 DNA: TGTGCCAGCTCACCCAGGCAGTTGGGGCCTATGAACACTGAAGCTTTCTTT; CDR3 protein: CASSPRQLGPMNTEAFF
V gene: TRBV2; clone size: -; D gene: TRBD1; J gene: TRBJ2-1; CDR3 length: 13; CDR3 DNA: TGTGCCAGCAGCGGGGACAGGGTAGATGAGCAGTTCTTC; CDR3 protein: CASSGDRVDEQFF
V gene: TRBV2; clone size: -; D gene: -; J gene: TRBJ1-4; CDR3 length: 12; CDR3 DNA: TGTGCCAGCAGGGGAGTCCAGGAAAAACTGTTTTTT; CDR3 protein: CASRGVQEKLFF
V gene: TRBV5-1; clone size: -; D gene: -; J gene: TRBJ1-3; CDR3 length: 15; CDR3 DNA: TGCGCCAGCAGCAGGGGACAACTCTCTGGAAACACCATATATTTT; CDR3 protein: CASSRGQLSGNTIYF
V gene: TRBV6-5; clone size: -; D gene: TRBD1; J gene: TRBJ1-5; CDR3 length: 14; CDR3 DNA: TGTGCCAGCAGCGAGGACAGGGGGCGTCAGCCCCAGCATTTT; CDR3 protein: CASSEDRGRQPQHF
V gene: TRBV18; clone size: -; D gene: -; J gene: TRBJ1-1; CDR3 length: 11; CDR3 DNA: TGTGCCAGCTCACGGGGGCCTGAAGCTTTCTTT; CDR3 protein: CASSRGPEAFF
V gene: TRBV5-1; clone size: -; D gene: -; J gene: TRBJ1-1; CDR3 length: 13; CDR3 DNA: TGCGCCAGCACTTTGCGCGGGGACACTGAAGCTTTCTTT; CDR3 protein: CASTLRGDTEAFF
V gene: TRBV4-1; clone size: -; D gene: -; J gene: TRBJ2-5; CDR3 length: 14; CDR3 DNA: TGCGCCAGCAGCCAAGGGCCAGGGTTCTCGACCCAGTACTTC; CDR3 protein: CASSQGPGFSTQYF
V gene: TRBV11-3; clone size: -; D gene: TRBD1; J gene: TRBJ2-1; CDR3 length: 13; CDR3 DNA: TGTGCCAGCAGCTTAGCCCCGGACAGGGTCCCGTTCTTC; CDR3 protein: CASSLAPDRVPFF
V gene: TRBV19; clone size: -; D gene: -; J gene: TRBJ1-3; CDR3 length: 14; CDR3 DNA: TGTGCCAGTAGCGATACAGGGCTAGGAAACACCATATATTTT; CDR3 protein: CASSDTGLGNTIYF
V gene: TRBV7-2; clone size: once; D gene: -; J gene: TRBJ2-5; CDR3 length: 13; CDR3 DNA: TGTGCCAGCAGCTTAGTAGCGAAAGAGACCCAGTACTTC; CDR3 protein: CASSLVAKETQYF
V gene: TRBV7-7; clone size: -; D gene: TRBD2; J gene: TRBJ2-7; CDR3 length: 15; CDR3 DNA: TGTGCCAGCAGCTTAGGGGAGGGCACCACCTACGAGCAGTACTTC; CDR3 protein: CASSLGEGTTYEQYF
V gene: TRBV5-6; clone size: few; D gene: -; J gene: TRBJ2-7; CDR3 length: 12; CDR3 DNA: TGTGCCAGCAGGTCAGGGTTCCACGAGCAGTACTTC; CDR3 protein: CASRSGFHEQYF
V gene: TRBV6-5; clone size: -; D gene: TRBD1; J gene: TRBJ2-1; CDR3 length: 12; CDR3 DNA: TGTGCCAGCAGTTATGCCGGGACAGGGCTGTTCTTC; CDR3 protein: CASSYAGTGLFF
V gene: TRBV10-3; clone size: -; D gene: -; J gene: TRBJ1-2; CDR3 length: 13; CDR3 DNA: TGTGCCATCGGTTCCGGGAGTAACTATGGCTACACCTTC; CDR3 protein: CAIGSGSNYGYTF
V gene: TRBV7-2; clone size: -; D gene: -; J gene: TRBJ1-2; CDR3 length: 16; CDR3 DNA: TGTGCCAGCAGCTCCCTGGGAGGTGTCAGGAACTATGGCTACACCTTC; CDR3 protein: CASSSLGGVRNYGYTF
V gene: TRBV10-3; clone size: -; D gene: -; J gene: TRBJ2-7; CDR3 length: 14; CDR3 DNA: TGTGCCATCAGTGCACTACAGGGTCAGAACGAGCAGTACTTC; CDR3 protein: CAISALQGQNEQYF
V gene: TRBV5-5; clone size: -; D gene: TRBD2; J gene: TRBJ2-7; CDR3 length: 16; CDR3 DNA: TGTGCCAGCAGCTTGGGACTGTGGGAGGGCTCCTACGAGCAGTACTTC; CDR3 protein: CASSLGLWEGSYEQYF
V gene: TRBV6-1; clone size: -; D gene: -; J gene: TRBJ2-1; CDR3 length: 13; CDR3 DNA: TGTGCCAGCAGTGATCGGGGTGCCAATGAGCAGTTCTTC; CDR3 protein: CASSDRGANEQFF
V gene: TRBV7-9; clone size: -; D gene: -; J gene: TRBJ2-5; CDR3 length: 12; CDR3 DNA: TGTGCCAGCAGCCCCTCCGTAGAGACCCAGTACTTC; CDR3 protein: CASSPSVETQYF
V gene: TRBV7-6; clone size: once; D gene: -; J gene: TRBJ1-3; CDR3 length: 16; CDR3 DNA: TGTGCCAGCAGCCCCTTTTTCCCCCGGGCTGGAAACACCATATATTTT; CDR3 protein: CASSPFFPRAGNTIYF
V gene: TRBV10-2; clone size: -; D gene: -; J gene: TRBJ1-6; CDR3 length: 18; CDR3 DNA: TGCGCCAGCAGTGAGGTGATCTCCTATATGGGCCCTAATTCACCCCTCCACTTT; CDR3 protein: CASSEVISYMGPNSPLHF
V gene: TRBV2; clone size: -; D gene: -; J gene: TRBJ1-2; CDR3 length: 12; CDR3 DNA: TGTGCCAGCAAGCGGGGGGCGGGTGGCTACGCCTTC; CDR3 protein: CASKRGAGGYAF
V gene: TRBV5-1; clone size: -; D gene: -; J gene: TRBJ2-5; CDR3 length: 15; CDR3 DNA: TGCGCCAGCAGCTTGGGGAGTAGTCAGGGGGAGACCCAGTACTTC; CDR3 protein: CASSLGSSQGETQYF
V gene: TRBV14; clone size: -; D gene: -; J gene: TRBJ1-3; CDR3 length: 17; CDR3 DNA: TGTGCCAGCAGCCAAGGCGGGGGGGGAAACTCTGGAAACACCATATATTTT; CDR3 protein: CASSQGGGGNSGNTIYF
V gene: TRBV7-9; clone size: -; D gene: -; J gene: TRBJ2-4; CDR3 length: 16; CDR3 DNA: TGTGCCAGCAGCTTAGTCTCGACACCCACCAAAAACATTCAGTACTTC; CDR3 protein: CASSLVSTPTKNIQYF
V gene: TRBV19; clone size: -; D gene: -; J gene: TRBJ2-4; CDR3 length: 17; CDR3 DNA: TGTGCCAGTAGTCCATCGCACAGGGATCTAGCCAAAAACATTCAGTACTTC; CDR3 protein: CASSPSHRDLAKNIQYF